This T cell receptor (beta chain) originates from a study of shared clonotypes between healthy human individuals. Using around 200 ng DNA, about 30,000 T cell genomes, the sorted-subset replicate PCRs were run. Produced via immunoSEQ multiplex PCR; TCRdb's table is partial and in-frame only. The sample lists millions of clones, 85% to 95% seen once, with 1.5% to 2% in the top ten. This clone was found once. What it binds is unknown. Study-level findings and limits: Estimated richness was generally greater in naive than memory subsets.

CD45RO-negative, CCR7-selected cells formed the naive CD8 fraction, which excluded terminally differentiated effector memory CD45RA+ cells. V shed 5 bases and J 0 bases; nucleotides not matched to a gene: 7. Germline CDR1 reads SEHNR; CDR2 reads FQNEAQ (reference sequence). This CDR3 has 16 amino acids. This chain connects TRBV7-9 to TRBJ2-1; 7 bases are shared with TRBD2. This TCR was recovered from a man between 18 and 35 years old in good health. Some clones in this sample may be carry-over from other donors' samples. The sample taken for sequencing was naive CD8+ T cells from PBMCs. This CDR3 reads CASSPPGTISYNEQFF. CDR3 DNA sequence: TGTGCCAGCAGCCCGCCCGGGACTATCTCCTACAATGAGCAGTTCTTC.